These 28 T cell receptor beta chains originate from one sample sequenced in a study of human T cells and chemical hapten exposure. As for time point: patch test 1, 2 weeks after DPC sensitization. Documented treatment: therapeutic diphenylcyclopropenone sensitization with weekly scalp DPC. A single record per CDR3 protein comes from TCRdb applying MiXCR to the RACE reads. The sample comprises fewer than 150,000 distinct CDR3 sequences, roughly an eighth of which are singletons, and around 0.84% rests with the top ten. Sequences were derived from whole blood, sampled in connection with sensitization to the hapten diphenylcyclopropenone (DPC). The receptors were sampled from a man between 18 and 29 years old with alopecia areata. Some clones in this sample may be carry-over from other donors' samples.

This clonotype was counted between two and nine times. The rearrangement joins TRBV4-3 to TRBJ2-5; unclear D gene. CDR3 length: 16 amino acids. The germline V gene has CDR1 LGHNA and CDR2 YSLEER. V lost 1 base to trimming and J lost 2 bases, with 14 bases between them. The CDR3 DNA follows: TGCGCCAGCAGCCAAGGAAGGAGCCAGCAGCAAGAGACCCAGTACTTC. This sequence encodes CASSQGRSQQQETQYF.

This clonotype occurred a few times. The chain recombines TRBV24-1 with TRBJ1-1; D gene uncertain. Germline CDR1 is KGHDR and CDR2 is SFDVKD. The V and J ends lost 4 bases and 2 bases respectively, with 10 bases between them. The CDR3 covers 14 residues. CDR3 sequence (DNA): TGTGCCACCAGTGAAGTTGCAGTAAACACTGAAGCTTTCTTT. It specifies CATSEVAVNTEAFF.

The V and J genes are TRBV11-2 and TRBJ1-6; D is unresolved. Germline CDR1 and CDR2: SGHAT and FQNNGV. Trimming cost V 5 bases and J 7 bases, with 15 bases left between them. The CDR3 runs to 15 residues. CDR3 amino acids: CASSRTVLGNSPLHF. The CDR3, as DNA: TGTGCCAGCAGCCGGACGGTCCTGGGGAATTCACCCCTCCACTTT.

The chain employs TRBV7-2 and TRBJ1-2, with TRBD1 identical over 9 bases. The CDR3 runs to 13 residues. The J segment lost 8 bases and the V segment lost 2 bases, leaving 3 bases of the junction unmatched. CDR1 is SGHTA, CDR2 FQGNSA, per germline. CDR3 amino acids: CASSLTGGDGYTF. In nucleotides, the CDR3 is TGTGCCAGCAGCTTAACAGGGGGCGACGGCTACACCTTC.

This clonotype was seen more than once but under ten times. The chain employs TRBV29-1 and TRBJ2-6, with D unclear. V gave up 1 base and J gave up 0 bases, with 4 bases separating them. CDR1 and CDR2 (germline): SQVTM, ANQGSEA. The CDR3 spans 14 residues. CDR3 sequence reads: CSVEGSSGANVLTF. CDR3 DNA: TGCAGCGTTGAAGGCAGCTCTGGGGCCAACGTCCTGACTTTC.

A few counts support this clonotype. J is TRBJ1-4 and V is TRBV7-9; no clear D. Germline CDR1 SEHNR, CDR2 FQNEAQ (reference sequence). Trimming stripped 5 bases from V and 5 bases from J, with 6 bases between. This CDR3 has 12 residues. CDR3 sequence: CASSPSNEKLFF. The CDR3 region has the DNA TGTGCCAGCAGCCCCTCGAATGAAAAACTGTTTTTT. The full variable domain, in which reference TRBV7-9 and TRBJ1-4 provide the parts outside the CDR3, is DTGVSQNPRHKITKRGQNVTFRCDPISEHNRLYWYRQTLGQGPEFLTYFQNEAQLEKSRLLSDRFSAERPKGSFSTLEIQRTEQGDSAMYLCASSPSNEKLFFGSGTQLSVL.

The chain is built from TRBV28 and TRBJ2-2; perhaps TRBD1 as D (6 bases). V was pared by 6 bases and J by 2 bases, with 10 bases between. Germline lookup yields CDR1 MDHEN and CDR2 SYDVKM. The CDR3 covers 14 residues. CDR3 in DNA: TGTGCCAGCAGACAGGGCCTAAACACCGGGGAGCTGTTTTTT. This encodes CASRQGLNTGELFF.

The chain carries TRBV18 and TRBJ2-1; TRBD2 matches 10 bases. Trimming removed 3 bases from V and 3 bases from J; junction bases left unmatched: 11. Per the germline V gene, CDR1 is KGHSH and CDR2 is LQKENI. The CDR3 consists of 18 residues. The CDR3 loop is CASSPRASGGLLYNEQFF. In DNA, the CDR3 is TGTGCCAGCTCACCTCGGGCTAGCGGGGGCCTACTCTACAATGAGCAGTTCTTC.

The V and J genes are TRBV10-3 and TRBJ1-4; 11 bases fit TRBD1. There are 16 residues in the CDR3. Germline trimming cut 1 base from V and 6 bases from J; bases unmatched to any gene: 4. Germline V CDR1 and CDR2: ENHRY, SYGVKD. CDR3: CAISELRTGGYEKLFF. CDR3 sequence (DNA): TGTGCCATCAGTGAGTTGCGGACAGGGGGCTATGAAAAACTGTTTTTT.

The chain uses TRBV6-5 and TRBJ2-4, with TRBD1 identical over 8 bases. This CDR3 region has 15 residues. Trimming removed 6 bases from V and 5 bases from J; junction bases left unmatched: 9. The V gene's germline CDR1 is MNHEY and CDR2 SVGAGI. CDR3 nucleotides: TGTGCCAGCAGAATTCGGACAGGGCCCGAAAACATTCAGTACTTC. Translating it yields CASRIRTGPENIQYF.

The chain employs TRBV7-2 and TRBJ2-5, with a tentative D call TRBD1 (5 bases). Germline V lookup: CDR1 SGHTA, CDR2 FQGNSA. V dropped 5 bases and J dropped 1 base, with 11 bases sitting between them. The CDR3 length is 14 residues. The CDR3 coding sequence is TGTGCCAGCAGCCCGCTCGACAGCCAAGAGACCCAGTACTTC. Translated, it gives CASSPLDSQETQYF.

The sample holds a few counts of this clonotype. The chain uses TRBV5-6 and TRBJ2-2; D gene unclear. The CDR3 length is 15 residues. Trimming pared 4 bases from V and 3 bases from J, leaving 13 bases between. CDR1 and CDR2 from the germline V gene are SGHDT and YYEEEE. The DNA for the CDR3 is TGTGCCAGCAGCGTCAAGGGCTCTTACACCGGGGAGCTGTTTTTT. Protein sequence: CASSVKGSYTGELFF.

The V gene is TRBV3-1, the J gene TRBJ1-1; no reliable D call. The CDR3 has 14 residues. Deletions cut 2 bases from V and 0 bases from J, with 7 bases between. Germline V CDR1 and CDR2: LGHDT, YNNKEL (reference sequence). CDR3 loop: CASSQYSLNTEAFF. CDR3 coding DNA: TGTGCCAGCAGCCAATACAGCTTGAACACTGAAGCTTTCTTT.

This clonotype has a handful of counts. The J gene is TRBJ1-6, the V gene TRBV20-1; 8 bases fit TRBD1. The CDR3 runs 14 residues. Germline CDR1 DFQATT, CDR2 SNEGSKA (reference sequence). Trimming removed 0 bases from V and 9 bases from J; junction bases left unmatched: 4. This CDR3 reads CSAREDRAGSPLHF. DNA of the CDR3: TGCAGTGCTAGAGAGGACAGGGCGGGTTCACCCCTCCACTTT.

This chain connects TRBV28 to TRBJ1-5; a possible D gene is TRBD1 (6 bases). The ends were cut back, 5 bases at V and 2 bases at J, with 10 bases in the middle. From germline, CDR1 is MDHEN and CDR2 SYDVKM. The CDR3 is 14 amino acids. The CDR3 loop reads CASSQDSRNQPQHF. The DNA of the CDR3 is TGTGCCAGCAGTCAGGACAGCCGCAATCAGCCCCAGCATTTT.

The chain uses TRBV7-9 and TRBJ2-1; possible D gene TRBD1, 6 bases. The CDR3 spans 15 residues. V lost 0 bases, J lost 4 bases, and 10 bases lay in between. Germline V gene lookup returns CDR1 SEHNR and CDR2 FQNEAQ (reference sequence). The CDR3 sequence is CASSLADRGYNEQFF. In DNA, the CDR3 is TGTGCCAGCAGCTTAGCGGATAGGGGGTACAATGAGCAGTTCTTC.

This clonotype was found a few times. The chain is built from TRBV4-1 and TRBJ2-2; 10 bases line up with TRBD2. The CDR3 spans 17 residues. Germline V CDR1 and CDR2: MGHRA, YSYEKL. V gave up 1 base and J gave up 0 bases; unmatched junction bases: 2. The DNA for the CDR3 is TGCGCCAGCAGCCAAGCGAGCGGGGGGGCGAACACCGGGGAGCTGTTTTTT. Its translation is CASSQASGGANTGELFF.

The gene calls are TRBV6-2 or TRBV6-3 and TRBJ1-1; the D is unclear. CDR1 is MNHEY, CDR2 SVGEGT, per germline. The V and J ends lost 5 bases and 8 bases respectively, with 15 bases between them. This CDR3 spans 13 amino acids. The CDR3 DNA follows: TGTGCCAGCAGTGTGACAAGGACCACCGAAGCTTTCTTT. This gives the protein CASSVTRTTEAFF.

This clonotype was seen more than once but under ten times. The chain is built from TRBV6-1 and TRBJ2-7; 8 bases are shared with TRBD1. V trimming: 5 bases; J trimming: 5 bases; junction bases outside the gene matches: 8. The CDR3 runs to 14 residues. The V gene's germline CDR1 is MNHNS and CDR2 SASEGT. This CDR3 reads CASSPPDRDHEQYF. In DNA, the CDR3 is TGTGCCAGCAGTCCGCCGGACAGGGACCACGAGCAGTACTTC.

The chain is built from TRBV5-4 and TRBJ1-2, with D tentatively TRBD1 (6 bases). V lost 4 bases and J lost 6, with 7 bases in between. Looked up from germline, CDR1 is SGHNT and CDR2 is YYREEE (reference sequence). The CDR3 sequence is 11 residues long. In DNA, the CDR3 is TGTGCCAGCAGCACAGGGAATGGCTACACCTTC. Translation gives CASSTGNGYTF.

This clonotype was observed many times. The CDR3: CASSQGRQGPLSAQHF. CDR3 DNA: TGTGCCAGCAGCCAAGGTCGACAGGGTCCTTTGTCGGCCCAGCATTTT. The chain links TRBV3-1 to TRBJ1-5; TRBD1 agrees at 7 bases. Germline CDR1 is LGHDT and CDR2 is YNNKEL (reference sequence). CDR3 length equals 16 residues. Trimming cost V 1 base and J 11 bases; bases outside gene matches: 14.

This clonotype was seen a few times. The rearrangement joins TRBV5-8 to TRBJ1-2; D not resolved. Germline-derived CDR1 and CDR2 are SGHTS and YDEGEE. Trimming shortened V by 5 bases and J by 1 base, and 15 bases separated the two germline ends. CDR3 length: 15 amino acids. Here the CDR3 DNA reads TGTGCCAGCAGTCCCCCCGGGCGCCTTAACTATGGCTACACCTTC. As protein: CASSPPGRLNYGYTF.

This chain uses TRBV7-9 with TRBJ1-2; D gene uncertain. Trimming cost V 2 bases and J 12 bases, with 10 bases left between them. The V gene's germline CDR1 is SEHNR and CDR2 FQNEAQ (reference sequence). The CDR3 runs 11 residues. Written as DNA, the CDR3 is TGTGCCAGCAGCTTAAGTGGTGTAAACACCTTC. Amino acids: CASSLSGVNTF. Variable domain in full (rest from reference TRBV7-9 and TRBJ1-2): DTGVSQNPRHKITKRGQNVTFRCDPISEHNRLYWYRQTLGQGPEFLTYFQNEAQLEKSRLLSDRFSAERPKGSFSTLEIQRTEQGDSAMYLCASSLSGVNTFGSGTRLTVV.

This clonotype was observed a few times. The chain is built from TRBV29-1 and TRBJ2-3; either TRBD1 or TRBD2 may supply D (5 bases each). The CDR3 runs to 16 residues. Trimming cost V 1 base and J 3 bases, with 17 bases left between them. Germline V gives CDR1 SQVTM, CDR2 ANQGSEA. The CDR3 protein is CSVEGGRGRATDTQYF. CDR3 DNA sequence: TGCAGCGTTGAAGGGGGCCGGGGCAGGGCTACAGATACGCAGTATTTT.

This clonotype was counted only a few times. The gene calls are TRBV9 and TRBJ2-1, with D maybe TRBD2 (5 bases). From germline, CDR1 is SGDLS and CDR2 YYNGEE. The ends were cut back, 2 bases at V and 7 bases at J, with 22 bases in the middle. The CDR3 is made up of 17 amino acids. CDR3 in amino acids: CASSVFSSATRGNEQFF. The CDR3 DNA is TGTGCCAGCAGCGTCTTCAGTTCGGCGACACGAGGGAATGAGCAGTTCTTC.

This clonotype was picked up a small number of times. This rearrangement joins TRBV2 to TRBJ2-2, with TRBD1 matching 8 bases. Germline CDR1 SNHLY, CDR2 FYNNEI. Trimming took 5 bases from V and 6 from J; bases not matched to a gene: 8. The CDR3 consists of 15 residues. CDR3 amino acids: CASSSEDRVAGELFF. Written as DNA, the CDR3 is TGTGCCAGCAGTTCCGAGGACAGGGTAGCCGGGGAGCTGTTTTTT.

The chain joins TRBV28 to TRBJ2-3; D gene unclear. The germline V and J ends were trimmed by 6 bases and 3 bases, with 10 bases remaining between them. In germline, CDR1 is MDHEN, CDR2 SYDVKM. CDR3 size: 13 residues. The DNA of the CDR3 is TGTGCCAGCAGCCCTTTCAGGACAGATACGCAGTATTTT. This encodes CASSPFRTDTQYF.

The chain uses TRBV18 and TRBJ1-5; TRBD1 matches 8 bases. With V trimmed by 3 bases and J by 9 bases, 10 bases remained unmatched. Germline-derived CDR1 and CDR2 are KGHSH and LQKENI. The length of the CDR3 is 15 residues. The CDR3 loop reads CASSPLGTGLGPQHF. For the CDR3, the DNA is TGTGCCAGCTCACCGCTAGGGACAGGTTTGGGGCCCCAGCATTTT. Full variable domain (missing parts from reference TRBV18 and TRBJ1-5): NAGVMQNPRHLVRRRGQEARLRCSPMKGHSHVYWYRQLPEEGLKFMVYLQKENIIDESGMPKERFSAEFPKEGPSILRIQQVVRGDSAAYFCASSPLGTGLGPQHFGDGTRLSIL.